These T cell receptor beta chains were read from a single sample in a study of beta chain features in type 1 diabetes. Some clones are missing from TCRdb's copy, which holds only in-frame ones; the method was immunoSEQ multiplex PCR. The repertoire has over 500,000 clones, 15% to 19% of them found once; the top ten carry around 0.1%. The sample taken for sequencing was naive CD4+ T cells from blood. The receptor source for this set is a man between 18 and 29 years old in good health. The CDR3 runs from the conserved cysteine through the conserved F or W. The order of the fields is clone size, J gene, V gene, D gene, CDR3 DNA, CDR3 protein. D genes are given only for firm matches. Clone size is given for some rows only: seen once, a few or many times, or a class if the clone is expanded.

clone size: -
J gene: TRBJ2-6
V gene: TRBV7-2
D gene: -
CDR3 DNA: TGTGCCAGCAGCTTAATGGGCGCTGGGGCCAACGTCCTGACTTTC
CDR3 protein: CASSLMGAGANVLTF

clone size: few
J gene: TRBJ1-2
V gene: TRBV7-9
D gene: TRBD1
CDR3 DNA: TGTGCCAGCAGCCGCGAGGGGGCGAACACCTTC
CDR3 protein: CASSREGANTF

clone size: -
J gene: TRBJ2-1
V gene: TRBV29-1
D gene: TRBD2
CDR3 DNA: TGCAGCGTTGAAAGGACTAGCGGGAGGGTCCCCTACAATGAGCAGTTCTTC
CDR3 protein: CSVERTSGRVPYNEQFF

clone size: -
J gene: TRBJ2-3
V gene: TRBV4-1
D gene: TRBD1
CDR3 DNA: TGCGCCAGCAGCCAAAGGACAGGGAGCACAGATACGCAGTATTTT
CDR3 protein: CASSQRTGSTDTQYF

clone size: few
J gene: TRBJ2-3
V gene: TRBV6-4
D gene: TRBD2
CDR3 DNA: TGTGCCAGCAGTGAGGGGCCGGGGGGGCTATCAGATACGCAGTATTTT
CDR3 protein: CASSEGPGGLSDTQYF

clone size: -
J gene: TRBJ2-3
V gene: TRBV4-1
D gene: TRBD2
CDR3 DNA: TGCGCCAGCAGGGGGGGACTAGCGGCAACAGATACGCAGTATTTT
CDR3 protein: CASRGGLAATDTQYF

clone size: -
J gene: TRBJ1-1
V gene: TRBV7-8
D gene: -
CDR3 DNA: TGTGCCAGCAGCCCTCGGCGGGGGCCGGGGAACACTGAAGCTTTCTTT
CDR3 protein: CASSPRRGPGNTEAFF

clone size: -
J gene: TRBJ2-5
V gene: TRBV9
D gene: -
CDR3 DNA: TGTGCCAGCAGCGTAGACGGGAGAGAGACCCAGTACTTC
CDR3 protein: CASSVDGRETQYF

clone size: few
J gene: TRBJ2-5
V gene: TRBV7-9
D gene: -
CDR3 DNA: TGTGCCGGACAGACAGATCCCCAAGAGACCCAGTACTTC
CDR3 protein: CAGQTDPQETQYF

clone size: -
J gene: TRBJ2-3
V gene: TRBV2
D gene: -
CDR3 DNA: TGTGCCAGCAGCACTAGCACAGATACGCAGTATTTT
CDR3 protein: CASSTSTDTQYF

clone size: few
J gene: TRBJ2-5
V gene: TRBV7-8
D gene: TRBD1
CDR3 DNA: TGTGCCAGCAGCTTAGGGTCCGGGACAGGGCCCCCAGTGACCCAGTACTTC
CDR3 protein: CASSLGSGTGPPVTQYF

clone size: -
J gene: TRBJ1-6
V gene: TRBV18
D gene: -
CDR3 DNA: TGTGCCAGCCGTCGGTGGGCGGGAAATTCACCCCTCCACTTT
CDR3 protein: CASRRWAGNSPLHF

clone size: few
J gene: TRBJ1-2
V gene: TRBV29-1
D gene: TRBD1
CDR3 DNA: TGCAGCGTTGAGGGCCAGGGGGTAAACTATGGCTACACCTTC
CDR3 protein: CSVEGQGVNYGYTF

clone size: few
J gene: TRBJ1-1
V gene: TRBV29-1
D gene: -
CDR3 DNA: TGCAGTACTGCCTTGGGGGGCACTGAAGCTTTCTTT
CDR3 protein: CSTALGGTEAFF

clone size: few
J gene: TRBJ2-7
V gene: TRBV25-1
D gene: TRBD1
CDR3 DNA: TGTGCCAGCACGGCAGGGGGCATCCACGAGCAGTACTTC
CDR3 protein: CASTAGGIHEQYF

clone size: once
J gene: TRBJ2-1
V gene: TRBV27
D gene: -
CDR3 DNA: TGTGCCAGCAGAATGAGGGAGCAGGCCTACAATGAGCAGTTCTTC
CDR3 protein: CASRMREQAYNEQFF

clone size: few
J gene: TRBJ2-1
V gene: TRBV29-1
D gene: -
CDR3 DNA: TGCAGCGTTCGTCAGGATTACAATGAGCAGTTCTTC
CDR3 protein: CSVRQDYNEQFF